Listed below are T cell receptor beta chains from one sample, sequenced in a study of blood T cell repertoires in COVID-19. Repertoires were generated with immunoSEQ multiplex PCR, while TCRdb's copy carries only in-frame clones and drops some. Here the sample spans tens of thousands of clones, about 90% being singletons. The sequencing input was peripheral blood. These receptors were taken from a man in his fifties or sixties with active or convalescent COVID-19. CDR3s include the opening cysteine and the closing phenylalanine or tryptophan.

>TRBV7-2
CASSSAKGSSRENFNEQFF
>TRBV7-2
CASSWDRGTEAFF
>TRBV19
CASTEQGARSSGANVLTF
>TRBV2
CASRAVRGFVDQPQHF
>TRBV19
CASSMLGSPDTQYF
>TRBV28
CASSFRLAGGPGTEQYF
>TRBV27
CASSNREPPYEQYF
>TRBV27
CASSLSEREGSYEQYF
>TRBV7-9
CASSPTTGGLTEAFF
>TRBV19
CASSKTGATYEQYF
>TRBV7-2
CASSLRQGAPGANVLTF
>TRBV28
CASSLFPLRRGGYNEQFF
>TRBV4-1
CASSEDRAVEPQHF
>TRBV3-1/TRBV3-2
CASSQVWAGEADTQYF
>TRBV2
CASTGFNSNQPQHF
>TRBV7-9
CASSSFQGEKLFF
>TRBV24-1
CATSDTPLAGGGTDTQYF
>TRBV30
CAWSVPGGLAGGRSYEQYF
>TRBV7-9
CASSPPSSGIISYEQYF
>TRBV18
CASSPPTTNTGELFF
>TRBV7-8
CASSFPGLDPPDTQYF
>TRBV7-8
CASSSTQGVGGETQYF
>TRBV7-2
CASSLVRLAGEQFF